Listed below are T cell receptor beta chains from one sample, sequenced in a study of human T cells and chemical hapten exposure. MiXCR, applied by TCRdb to the RACE reads, yields one record per CDR3 protein. The repertoire consists of 50,000 or so distinct CDR3 sequences, with 9.9% occurring once and the leading ten covering roughly 15%. The starting material was whole blood, obtained in connection with sensitization to the hapten diphenylcyclopropenone (DPC). These receptors originate from a woman in her thirties or forties with alopecia areata. Some clones in this sample may be carry-over from other donors' samples. Both conserved end residues are part of each CDR3. A D gene is named only where the DNA matches it firmly. Some rows mark clone size as missing; the rest say once, few, many or name a class of expanded clone.

v_call: TRBV7-9; j_call: TRBJ1-4; clone_size: few; d_call: -; cdr3_nt: TGTGCCAGCAGCTTATCTTCATGGGAAAAACTGTTTTTT; cdr3_aa: CASSLSSWEKLFF
v_call: TRBV11-3; j_call: TRBJ2-7; clone_size: -; d_call: TRBD2; cdr3_nt: TGTGCCAGCAGCTTTCGGGGGGAGTACGAGCAGTACTTC; cdr3_aa: CASSFRGEYEQYF
v_call: TRBV6-1; j_call: TRBJ2-2; clone_size: -; d_call: TRBD2; cdr3_nt: TGTGCCAGCAGTCCAATGCGTAGCGGGGGGGCTACCGGGGAGCTGTTTTTT; cdr3_aa: CASSPMRSGGATGELFF
v_call: TRBV4-3; j_call: TRBJ2-2; clone_size: many; d_call: -; cdr3_nt: TGCGCCAGCAGCCAAGAACCCAGGGTCACCGGGGAGCTGTTTTTT; cdr3_aa: CASSQEPRVTGELFF
v_call: TRBV7-2; j_call: TRBJ2-7; clone_size: few; d_call: -; cdr3_nt: TGTGCCAGCAGCTATCGACGGAACTCCTACGAGCAGTACTTC; cdr3_aa: CASSYRRNSYEQYF
v_call: TRBV7-8; j_call: TRBJ1-1; clone_size: -; d_call: TRBD1; cdr3_nt: TGTGCCAGCAGCGCTACCAGGGGGGTAAACACTGAAGCTTTCTTT; cdr3_aa: CASSATRGVNTEAFF
v_call: TRBV6-2/TRBV6-3; j_call: TRBJ1-5; clone_size: many; d_call: TRBD1; cdr3_nt: TGTGCCAGCAGTTACTTCCCAGACAGGGCAAGCAATCAGCCCCAGCATTTT; cdr3_aa: CASSYFPDRASNQPQHF
v_call: TRBV6-2/TRBV6-3; j_call: TRBJ2-3; clone_size: many; d_call: TRBD2; cdr3_nt: TGTGCCAGCAGTTACGAGACTAGCGGGGGCGACCATACGCAGTATTTT; cdr3_aa: CASSYETSGGDHTQYF
v_call: TRBV11-2; j_call: TRBJ2-2; clone_size: few; d_call: TRBD1; cdr3_nt: TGTGCCAGCAGCCGCAGGGGGCTGAACACCGGGGAGCTGTTTTTT; cdr3_aa: CASSRRGLNTGELFF
v_call: TRBV30; j_call: TRBJ1-2; clone_size: -; d_call: -; cdr3_nt: TGTGCCTGGATAAAGGACTCTAAAGGCTACACCTTC; cdr3_aa: CAWIKDSKGYTF
v_call: TRBV7-9; j_call: TRBJ2-5; clone_size: -; d_call: -; cdr3_nt: TGTGCCAGCAGCTTGGGGGCTCCTTTCAGGGAGACCCAGTACTTC; cdr3_aa: CASSLGAPFRETQYF
v_call: TRBV11-2; j_call: TRBJ2-5; clone_size: few; d_call: TRBD2; cdr3_nt: TGTGCCAGCAGCTCCCGGGGGAGCCCGGGGGGAGAGACCCAGTACTTC; cdr3_aa: CASSSRGSPGGETQYF
v_call: TRBV6-2/TRBV6-3; j_call: TRBJ2-1; clone_size: few; d_call: TRBD1; cdr3_nt: TGTGCCAGCAGCTCCGGGACAGCCTACTACAATGAGCAGTTCTTC; cdr3_aa: CASSSGTAYYNEQFF
v_call: TRBV3-1; j_call: TRBJ1-3; clone_size: -; d_call: -; cdr3_nt: TGTGCCAGCAGCCAAGTCAACAGGCGGTCTGGAAACACCATATATTTT; cdr3_aa: CASSQVNRRSGNTIYF
v_call: TRBV6-2/TRBV6-3; j_call: TRBJ1-1; clone_size: many; d_call: -; cdr3_nt: TGTGCCAGCAGAAAGGGACCGAACACTGAAGCTTTCTTT; cdr3_aa: CASRKGPNTEAFF
v_call: TRBV4-1; j_call: TRBJ1-4; clone_size: many; d_call: -; cdr3_nt: TGCGCCAGCAGCCAAGGGCAGGACAAGGTCGCTAATGAAAAACTGTTTTTT; cdr3_aa: CASSQGQDKVANEKLFF
v_call: TRBV20-1; j_call: TRBJ2-7; clone_size: many; d_call: -; cdr3_nt: TGCAGTGCCCGGAGCCACGAGCAGTACTTC; cdr3_aa: CSARSHEQYF
v_call: TRBV9; j_call: TRBJ2-3; clone_size: -; d_call: TRBD2; cdr3_nt: TGTGCCAGCAGCAGAGCTAGCGGGGACCCCACAGATACGCAGTATTTT; cdr3_aa: CASSRASGDPTDTQYF
v_call: TRBV9; j_call: TRBJ1-3; clone_size: many; d_call: -; cdr3_nt: TGTGCCAGCAGTCCCGGCGGCCGGGTCACTGGAAACACCATATATTTT; cdr3_aa: CASSPGGRVTGNTIYF
v_call: TRBV9; j_call: TRBJ2-7; clone_size: few; d_call: -; cdr3_nt: TGTGCCAGCAGCGTAGGAGGTTCCTACGAGCAGTACTTC; cdr3_aa: CASSVGGSYEQYF
v_call: TRBV28; j_call: TRBJ2-6; clone_size: many; d_call: TRBD2; cdr3_nt: TGTGCCAGCAGCCCCGGGGGGAGAGATGGGGCCAACGTCCTGACTTTC; cdr3_aa: CASSPGGRDGANVLTF
v_call: TRBV5-5; j_call: TRBJ2-3; clone_size: few; d_call: TRBD1; cdr3_nt: TGTGCCAGCAGCTTAACGGCCGGGACAGGGGGCGGCGGGGGCCGCACAGATACGCAGTATTTT; cdr3_aa: CASSLTAGTGGGGGRTDTQYF